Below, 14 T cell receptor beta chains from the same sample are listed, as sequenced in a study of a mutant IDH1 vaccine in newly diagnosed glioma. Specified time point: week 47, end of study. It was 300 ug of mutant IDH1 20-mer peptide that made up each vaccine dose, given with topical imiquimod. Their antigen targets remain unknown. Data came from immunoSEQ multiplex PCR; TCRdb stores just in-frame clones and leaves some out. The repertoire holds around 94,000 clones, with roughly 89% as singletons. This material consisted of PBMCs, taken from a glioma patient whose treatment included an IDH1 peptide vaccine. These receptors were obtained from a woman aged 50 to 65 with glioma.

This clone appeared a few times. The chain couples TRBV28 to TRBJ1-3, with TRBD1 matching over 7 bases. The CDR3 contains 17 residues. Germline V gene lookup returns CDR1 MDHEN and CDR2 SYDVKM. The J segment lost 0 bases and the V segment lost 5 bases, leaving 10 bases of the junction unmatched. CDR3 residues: CASSPGQAYSSGNTIYF. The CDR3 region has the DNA TGTGCCAGCAGTCCCGGACAGGCCTATAGCTCTGGAAACACCATATATTTT.

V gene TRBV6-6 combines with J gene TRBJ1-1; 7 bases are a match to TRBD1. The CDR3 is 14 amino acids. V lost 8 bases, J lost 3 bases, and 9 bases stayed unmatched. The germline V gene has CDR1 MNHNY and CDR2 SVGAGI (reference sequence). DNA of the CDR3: TGTGCCAGCTGGGACAGATCGCCATACACTGAAGCTTTCTTT. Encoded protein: CASWDRSPYTEAFF.

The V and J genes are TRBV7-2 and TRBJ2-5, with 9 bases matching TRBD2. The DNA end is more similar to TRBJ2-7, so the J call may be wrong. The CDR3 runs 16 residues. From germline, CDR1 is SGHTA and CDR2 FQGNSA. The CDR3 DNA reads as TGTGCCAGCAGCTTAGGTCCAGCGGGAGGCTCCTACGAGCAGTACTTC. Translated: CASSLGPAGGSYEQYF.

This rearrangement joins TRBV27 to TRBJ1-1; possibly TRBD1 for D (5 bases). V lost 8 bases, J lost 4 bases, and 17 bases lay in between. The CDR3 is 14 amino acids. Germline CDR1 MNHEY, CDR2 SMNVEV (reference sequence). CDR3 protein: CASQLGVGTTEAFF. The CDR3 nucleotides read TGTGCCAGCCAGCTTGGTGTTGGGACCACTGAAGCTTTCTTT.

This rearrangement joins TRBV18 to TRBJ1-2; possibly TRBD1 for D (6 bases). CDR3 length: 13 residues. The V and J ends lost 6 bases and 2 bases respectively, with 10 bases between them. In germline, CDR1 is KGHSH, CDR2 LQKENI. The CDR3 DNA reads TGTGCCAGCTCGTCAGGACAGAACTATGGCTACACCTTC. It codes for CASSSGQNYGYTF.

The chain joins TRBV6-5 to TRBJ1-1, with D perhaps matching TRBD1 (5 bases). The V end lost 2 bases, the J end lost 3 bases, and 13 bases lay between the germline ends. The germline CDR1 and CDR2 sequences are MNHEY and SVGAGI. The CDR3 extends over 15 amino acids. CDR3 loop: CASSYLGPRDTEAFF. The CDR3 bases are TGTGCCAGCAGTTACCTGGGACCCCGGGACACTGAAGCTTTCTTT.

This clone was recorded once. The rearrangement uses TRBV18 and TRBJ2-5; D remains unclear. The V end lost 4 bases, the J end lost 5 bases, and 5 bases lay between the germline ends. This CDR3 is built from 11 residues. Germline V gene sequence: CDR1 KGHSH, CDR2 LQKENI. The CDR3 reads CASSRQETQYF. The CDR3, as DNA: TGTGCCAGCTCACGGCAGGAGACCCAGTACTTC. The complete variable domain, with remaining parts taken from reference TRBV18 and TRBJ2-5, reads NAGVMQNPRHLVRRRGQEARLRCSPMKGHSHVYWYRQLPEEGLKFMVYLQKENIIDESGMPKERFSAEFPKEGPSILRIQQVVRGDSAAYFCASSRQETQYFGPGTRLLVL.

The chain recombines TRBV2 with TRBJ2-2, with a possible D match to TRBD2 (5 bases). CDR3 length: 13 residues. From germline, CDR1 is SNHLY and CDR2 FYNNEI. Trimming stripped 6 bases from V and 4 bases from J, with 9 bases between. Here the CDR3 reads CASRPDSTGELFF. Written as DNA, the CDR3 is TGTGCCAGCAGGCCGGACTCCACCGGGGAGCTGTTTTTT.

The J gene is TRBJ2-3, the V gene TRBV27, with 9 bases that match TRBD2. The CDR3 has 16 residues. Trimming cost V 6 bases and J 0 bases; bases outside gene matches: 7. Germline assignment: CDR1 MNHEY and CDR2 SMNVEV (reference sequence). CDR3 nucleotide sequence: TGTGCCAGCAGCCCCCTGCTAGCGGGAAGCACAGATACGCAGTATTTT. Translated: CASSPLLAGSTDTQYF.

As DNA, the CDR3 is TGTGCCAGCAGTCCCAGAGTGGGGGACGATGGCTACACCTTC. This codes for CASSPRVGDDGYTF. The chain carries TRBV6-1 and TRBJ1-2; a weak D match, TRBD1 (5 bases). The CDR3 runs to 14 residues. The V end lost 5 bases, the J end lost 6 bases, and 16 bases lay between the germline ends. CDR1 is MNHNS and CDR2 is SASEGT in the germline V gene.

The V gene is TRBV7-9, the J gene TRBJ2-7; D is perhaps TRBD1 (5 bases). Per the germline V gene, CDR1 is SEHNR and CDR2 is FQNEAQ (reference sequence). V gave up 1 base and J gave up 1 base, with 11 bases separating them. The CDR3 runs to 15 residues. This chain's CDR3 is CASSLVGEGSYEQYF. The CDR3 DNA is TGTGCCAGCAGCTTAGTAGGGGAAGGGTCCTACGAGCAGTACTTC.

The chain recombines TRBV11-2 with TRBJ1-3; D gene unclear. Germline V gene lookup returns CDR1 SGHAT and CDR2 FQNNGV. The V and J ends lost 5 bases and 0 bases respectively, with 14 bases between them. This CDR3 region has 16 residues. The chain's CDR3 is CASSQQTLSSGNTIYF. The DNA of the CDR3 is TGTGCCAGCAGCCAACAGACACTGAGCTCTGGAAACACCATATATTTT.

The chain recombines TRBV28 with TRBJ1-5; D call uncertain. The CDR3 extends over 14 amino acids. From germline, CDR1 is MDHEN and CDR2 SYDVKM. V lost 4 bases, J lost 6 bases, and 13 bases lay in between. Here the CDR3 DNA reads TGTGCCAGCAGTTCGGAGCAGGAGCCTCAGCCCCAGCATTTT. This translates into CASSSEQEPQPQHF.

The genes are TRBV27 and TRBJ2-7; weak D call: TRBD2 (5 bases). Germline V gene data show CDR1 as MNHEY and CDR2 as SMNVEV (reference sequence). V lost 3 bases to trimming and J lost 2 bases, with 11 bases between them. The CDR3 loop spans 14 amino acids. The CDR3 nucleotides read TGTGCCAGCAGTTTCGGTTACGGGACCTACGAGCAGTACTTC. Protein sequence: CASSFGYGTYEQYF.